This TCR beta chain is drawn from a study of OX40 agonist ivuxolimab in advanced cancers. As for the study in general: The study treated patients with ivuxolimab, an agonistic anti-OX40 (CD134) antibody. One hepatocellular carcinoma and a couple of cutaneous melanoma patients partially responded.

This CDR3 comprises 14 residues. The germline CDR1 and CDR2 sequences are PRHDT and FYEKMQ (reference sequence). Trimming at V came to 2 bases and at J to 6 bases, leaving 2 bases not matched to a gene. Study-wide points: The mean number of expanded clones was higher in CD8+ T cells than in CD4+.

Systemic immunosuppression or a history of autoimmune disease excluded patients. Clones were read by immunoSEQ multiplex PCR, and TCRdb kept only the in-frame ones, dropping some. The data contain tens of thousands of clones, approximately 86% of them singletons. In the case of this clone: Its antigen is not identified.

The TCR comes from an adult with an advanced solid tumor such as melanoma, head and neck, liver or kidney cancer. This chain uses TRBV13 with TRBJ2-5; 11 positions agree with TRBD2. The sequenced sample was CD4+ or CD8+ T cells sorted from blood, obtained in a trial of the OX40 agonist ivuxolimab. CDR3 in DNA: TGTGCCAGCAGCTTAACTAGCGGGGGACAGACCCAGTACTTC. Encoded protein: CASSLTSGGQTQYF. The full variable domain, with the rest looked up from reference TRBV13 and TRBJ2-5, is AAGVIQSPRHLIKEKRETATLKCYPIPRHDTVYWYQQGPGQDPQFLISFYEKMQSDKGSIPDRFSAQQFSDYHSELNMSSLELGDSALYFCASSLTSGGQTQYFGPGTRLLVL.